This T cell receptor beta chain was captured by sequencing in a study of cytotoxic CD8 clonotypes in ibrutinib-treated CLL. In germline, CDR1 is SGHTS, CDR2 YDEGEE. The CDR3 consists of 15 residues. V shed 0 bases and J shed 3 bases, with 10 bases lying between them. Profiling relied on immunoSEQ multiplex PCR, and the TCRdb table lists in-frame clones only, not all of them. The sample includes around 200,000 clones, 79% of them seen just once. The TCR sequence derives from a human donor with chronic lymphocytic leukemia. J is TRBJ2-1 and V is TRBV5-8, with D uncertain. Source: PBMCs, taken after 12 months of ibrutinib treatment. In DNA, the CDR3 is TGTGCCAGCAGCTTGGGTGGAGATTTCTACAATGAGCAGTTCTTC. This translates into CASSLGGDFYNEQFF.